The sequence of this T cell receptor beta chain was determined in a study of beta chain features in type 1 diabetes. One heparinised draw, averaging around 0.12 L, was taken per donor. Purity exceeding 98% was reached by all sorted populations. What was sequenced were expressed TCRB transcripts, since all of the isolated RNA had been reverse transcribed. Data came from immunoSEQ multiplex PCR; TCRdb stores just in-frame clones and leaves some out. The table lists about 220,000 clones, 9.5% to 13% of them singletons. Per germline, CDR1 SGHTA and CDR2 FQGTGA. Trimming at V came to 2 bases and at J to 8 bases, leaving 4 bases not matched to a gene. The CDR3 has 14 residues.

Sample: central memory CD4+ T cells from blood. This receptor was identified in a man younger than 30 in good health. This rearrangement joins TRBV7-3 to TRBJ2-1, with 9 bases that match TRBD2. CDR3 sequence: CASSLGTSIDEQFF. As DNA, the CDR3 is TGTGCCAGCAGCTTAGGGACTAGCATCGATGAGCAGTTCTTC.